This TCR beta chain derives from a study of response to subunit inactivated influenza vaccine. About this clonotype itself: Its antigen is unknown.

The CDR3 spans 14 residues. CDR1 and CDR2 (germline): SGHRS, YFSETQ. V shed 7 bases and J 0 bases; nucleotides not matched to a gene: 6. TCRdb analysed the RT-PCR reads with MiXCR anew, one entry per CDR3 protein. The profile shows under 550,000 distinct CDR3 sequences, about 7.2% of them singletons. Notes on the study in general: Authors proposed each seasonal influenza vaccination draws in few new T cells.

The sequencing used PBMCs from blood, collected about 23 months after vaccination. This clonotype originated in a man aged 50 to 69 who received an inactivated influenza vaccine. The genes are TRBV5-1 and TRBJ1-1; TRBD1 matches at 7 bases. As DNA, the CDR3 is TGCGCCAGCTACGGGACAGAGATGAACACTGAAGCTTTCTTT. Translated: CASYGTEMNTEAFF.